The 29 T cell receptor beta chains below come from one sample, sequenced in a study of beta chain features in type 1 diabetes (dated by TCRdb to 2017 to 2018). The library was generated by the immunoSEQ multiplex PCR assay. The High Capacity cDNA Reverse Transcription Kit was used to reverse transcribe all of the isolated RNA, meaning that expressed TCRB transcripts were what got sequenced. TCRdb obtained this table from immuneACCESS and retained in-frame rearrangements with V and J assigned. These tables miss some clones; where compared with another copy, unresolved V genes account for less than half of the shortfall, and the remainder is unexplained. The sample table contains about 900,000 clones; only one count was recorded for about 17% of them. 0.023% of the sample belongs to the ten largest clones. Sequencing input: naive CD4+ T cells from blood. In the paper's terms, the cell subset or site label means: true naive CD4+ T cells. The receptors were gathered from a woman aged 18-29 years in good health.

The chain couples TRBV27 to TRBJ1-4; D perhaps matches TRBD1 (6 bases). Germline CDR1 is MNHEY and CDR2 is SMNVEV (reference sequence). The CDR3 consists of 16 residues. V dropped 5 bases and J dropped 7 bases, with 20 bases sitting between them. The CDR3 DNA sequence: TGTGCCAGCAGTCTCAAGCTACAGGGCGCTAGTGAAAAACTGTTTTTT. Protein sequence: CASSLKLQGASEKLFF.

This clone was counted only a few times. This chain links TRBV5-4 with TRBJ2-1; 7 positions match TRBD2. CDR1 is SGHNT and CDR2 is YYREEE in the germline V gene (reference sequence). CDR3 length: 16 amino acids. Trimming at V came to 0 bases and at J to 7 bases, leaving 10 bases not matched to a gene. CDR3 bases: TGTGCCAGCAGCTTGGTCGGAGCGGGATCGGGTAATGAGCAGTTCTTC. It specifies CASSLVGAGSGNEQFF.

The CDR3 here is CATQGLAGFDTQYF. The CDR3 bases are TGTGCCACTCAAGGACTAGCGGGATTCGATACGCAGTATTTT. This rearrangement joins TRBV28 to TRBJ2-3, with 12 positions matching TRBD2. The ends lost 10 bases at V and 6 bases at J; junction bases unmatched: 8. Germline values: CDR1 MDHEN, CDR2 SYDVKM. The CDR3 consists of 14 residues.

The rearrangement links TRBV2 to TRBJ2-3, with 12 positions matching TRBD1. The CDR3 is 16 residues long. The V and J ends lost 8 bases and 0 bases, in that order; junction bases with no gene match: 6. Germline loops: CDR1 SNHLY, CDR2 FYNNEI. In DNA, the CDR3 is TGTGCCAGCCTAACGGGACAGGGGGCTAGCACAGATACGCAGTATTTT. It specifies CASLTGQGASTDTQYF. Together with reference TRBV2 and TRBJ2-3, the CDR3 gives the full variable domain: EPEVTQTPSHQVTQMGQEVILRCVPISNHLYFYWYRQILGQKVEFLVSFYNNEISEKSEIFDDQFSVERPDGSNFTLKIRSTKLEDSAMYFCASLTGQGASTDTQYFGPGTRLTVL.

J is TRBJ2-7 and V is TRBV7-2; TRBD2 matches at 13 bases. The CDR3 is 15 amino acids. With V trimmed by 1 base and J by 8 bases, 5 bases remained unmatched. Germline values: CDR1 SGHTA, CDR2 FQGNSA. CDR3 loop: CASSLDLLAGGQQYF. CDR3 nucleotide sequence: TGTGCCAGCAGCTTAGATTTACTAGCGGGAGGGCAGCAGTACTTC.

This clone was detected a few times. This sample also contains other DNA sequences that code for the same CDR3. This sequence joins TRBV28 and TRBJ2-5, with TRBD1 matching 8 bases. The CDR3 is 13 amino acids. With 6 bases clipped from V and 3 bases from J, the junction kept 3 bases outside the gene matches. Germline CDR1 is MDHEN and CDR2 is SYDVKM. CDR3 sequence reads: CASRGQGEETQYF. The CDR3 region has the DNA TGTGCCAGCAGAGGACAGGGCGAAGAGACCCAGTACTTC. Combining the CDR3 with reference TRBV28 and TRBJ2-5 gives the whole variable domain DVKVTQSSRYLVKRTGEKVFLECVQDMDHENMFWYRQDPGLGLRLIYFSYDVKMKEKGDIPEGYSVSREKKERFSLILESASTNQTSMYLCASRGQGEETQYFGPGTRLLVL.

This clone occurred a few times. The chain is built from TRBV2 and TRBJ1-5; no firm D call. Germline lookup yields CDR1 SNHLY and CDR2 FYNNEI. V lost 5 bases and J 1 base, leaving 9 bases between the germline ends. The CDR3 has 14 amino acids. CDR3 protein: CASSPGLSNQPQHF. The CDR3 DNA follows: TGTGCCAGCAGTCCGGGATTGAGCAATCAGCCCCAGCATTTT.

J is TRBJ2-1 and V is TRBV5-1; a possible D gene is TRBD1 (6 bases). Trimming stripped 3 bases from V and 12 bases from J, with 10 bases between. This CDR3 spans 11 amino acids. CDR1 is SGHRS, CDR2 YFSETQ, per germline. The CDR3 region has the DNA TGCGCCAGCAGCTCCGTGGGGGCGCAGTTCTTC. Translated, it gives CASSSVGAQFF.

The table lists this clone with a few counts. The J gene is TRBJ2-2, the V gene TRBV21-1; whether TRBD2, the table's D call, matches the DNA was not checked. TRBV21-1 has pseudogene status. The CDR3 has 20 amino acids. The CDR3 reads CASSKCSSRDGRANTGELFF. CDR3 DNA sequence: TGTGCCAGCAGCAAATGTTCTAGTAGGGACGGGAGGGCGAACACCGGGGAGCTGTTTTTT.

In this sample, this clone turned up a few times. V is TRBV19 and J is TRBJ2-4; possibly TRBD2 for D (5 bases). The CDR3 runs 13 residues. With 5 bases removed from V and 6 bases from J, the gap between germline ends came to 11 bases. The V gene's germline CDR1 is LNHDA and CDR2 SQIVND (reference sequence). CDR3 coding DNA: TGTGCCAGTAGTTCACGGACTTCAAACATTCAGTACTTC. This sequence encodes CASSSRTSNIQYF.

The J gene is TRBJ2-5, the V gene TRBV15; D might be TRBD2 (5 bases). The CDR3 has 17 amino acids. V was cut by 0 bases and J by 7 bases, with 21 bases left in between. Germline lookup yields CDR1 LNHNV and CDR2 YYDKDF (reference sequence). CDR3 loop: CATSRDGPGRSRGTQYF. CDR3 bases: TGTGCCACCAGCAGAGACGGTCCCGGGCGGAGCCGGGGGACCCAGTACTTC.

In its sample, this clone was seen many times. The chain carries TRBV7-2 and TRBJ2-4, with a tentative D call TRBD1 (6 bases). V lost 1 base, J lost 9 bases, and 16 bases lay in between. From germline, CDR1 is SGHTA and CDR2 FQGNSA. This CDR3 spans 15 amino acids. The CDR3 reads CASSLEVRGASIQYF. The CDR3, as DNA: TGTGCCAGCAGCTTAGAGGTCAGGGGAGCGAGCATTCAGTACTTC.

The V call is TRBV10-3, the J call TRBJ2-7; tentatively, D is TRBD1 (6 bases). Trimming took off 3 bases at V and 1 base at J, with 7 bases between the two ends. CDR3 length equals 13 residues. Germline assignment: CDR1 ENHRY and CDR2 SYGVKD. CDR3 protein: CAISERGSYEQYF. For the CDR3, the DNA is TGTGCCATCAGTGAAAGGGGGTCCTACGAGCAGTACTTC.

The J gene is TRBJ2-1, the V gene TRBV7-8; TRBD2 matches 8 bases. The CDR3 contains 17 residues. V lost 5 bases, J lost 8 bases, and 17 bases stayed unmatched. Germline loops: CDR1 SGHVS, CDR2 FQNEAQ. CDR3 DNA: TGTGCCAGCAGCCCCCGAGCGGGAGAACGAATTACCCATGAGCAGTTCTTC. It yields the protein CASSPRAGERITHEQFF.

This clone was recorded a few times. The chain uses TRBV7-2 and TRBJ2-1; 8 bases line up with TRBD2. The length of the CDR3 is 13 residues. V lost 5 bases and J lost 13; bases outside the gene matches: 10. Germline CDR1 SGHTA, CDR2 FQGNSA. CDR3 protein: CASSPDSGLVQFF. In nucleotides, the CDR3 is TGTGCCAGCAGCCCCGATTCGGGACTAGTACAGTTCTTC.

The J gene is TRBJ2-7, the V gene TRBV28, with 7 bases lining up with TRBD1. The CDR3 extends over 15 amino acids. CDR1 is MDHEN, CDR2 SYDVKM, per germline. With V trimmed by 6 bases and J by 3 bases, 11 bases remained unmatched. CDR3 DNA sequence: TGTGCCAGCAGCCCCCTCTGGACAGGACACTACGAGCAGTACTTC. It codes for CASSPLWTGHYEQYF.

The V gene is TRBV5-6, the J gene TRBJ2-3; D possibly corresponds to TRBD2 (7 bases). The CDR3 consists of 16 residues. V lost 2 bases and J lost 1, with 14 bases in between. CDR1 and CDR2 (germline): SGHDT, YYEEEE. CDR3 sequence (DNA): TGTGCCAGCAGCTTCCGCGGGGGACACCGCACAGATACGCAGTATTTT. Amino acid sequence: CASSFRGGHRTDTQYF.

The J gene is TRBJ2-7, the V gene TRBV10-3; 10 nucleotides agree with TRBD1. Germline trimming cut 10 bases from V and 9 bases from J; bases unmatched to any gene: 9. Per the germline V gene, CDR1 is ENHRY and CDR2 is SYGVKD. The CDR3 length is 12 residues. This CDR3 reads CASRDRGFAQYF. Here the CDR3 DNA reads TGTGCCAGTCGGGACAGGGGATTCGCGCAGTACTTC.

This clone has a handful of counts. V gene TRBV6-1 combines with J gene TRBJ2-7; TRBD2 matches at 8 bases. V shed 8 bases and J 3 bases; nucleotides not matched to a gene: 12. Per germline, CDR1 MNHNS and CDR2 SASEGT. The CDR3 has 15 amino acids. CDR3 protein: CASSRQGAGDYEQYF. As DNA, the CDR3 is TGTGCCAGCTCTCGTCAAGGAGCGGGAGACTACGAGCAGTACTTC.

There are a few counts of this clone. The chain is built from TRBV6-1 and TRBJ2-2, with 14 bases aligning to TRBD2. The germline V gene encodes CDR1 MNHNS and CDR2 SASEGT. There are 15 residues in the CDR3. Trimming at V came to 5 bases and at J to 10 bases, leaving 6 bases not matched to a gene. CDR3 protein: CASSSGTSGSVELFF. Here the CDR3 DNA reads TGTGCCAGCAGTTCCGGGACTAGCGGGAGCGTGGAGCTGTTTTTT.

The CDR3, as DNA: TGTGCCAGCAGCAACCCAGAGGGTGAGCAGTTCTTC. Amino acid sequence: CASSNPEGEQFF. The chain carries TRBV7-9 and TRBJ2-1; TRBD2 is a possible D gene (5 bases). Germline-derived CDR1 and CDR2 are SEHNR and FQNEAQ (reference sequence). V dropped 5 bases and J dropped 9 bases, with 11 bases sitting between them. The CDR3 totals 12 residues.

A few counts support this clone. The chain is built from TRBV29-1 and TRBJ2-2; tentative D call: TRBD2 (6 bases). Between the trimmed V and J ends, which lost 4 bases and 5 bases, there was a span of 14 bases. The CDR3 extends over 14 amino acids. The germline gives CDR1 SQVTM, CDR2 ANQGSEA. CDR3 amino acids: CSVGWGVLTGELFF. For the CDR3, the DNA is TGCAGCGTTGGTTGGGGGGTCCTTACCGGGGAGCTGTTTTTT.

The chain combines TRBV5-1 with TRBJ1-1; D is ambiguous. CDR3 length: 13 residues. The V gene lost 3 bases and the J gene lost 2 bases, with 8 bases spanning the gap. Germline V gene lookup returns CDR1 SGHRS and CDR2 YFSETQ. The CDR3 DNA reads TGCGCCAGCAGCTCCCTAATAAACACTGAAGCTTTCTTT. Its protein product is CASSSLINTEAFF.

This clone was counted between two and nine times. The chain employs TRBV4-3 and TRBJ2-3; D is possibly TRBD1 (5 bases). With 0 bases removed from V and 6 bases from J, the gap between germline ends came to 7 bases. Germline V lookup: CDR1 LGHNA, CDR2 YSLEER. The CDR3 consists of 13 residues. The CDR3 region is CASSQDPGDTQYF. In nucleotides, the CDR3 is TGCGCCAGCAGCCAAGATCCAGGGGATACGCAGTATTTT.

This sequence joins TRBV5-1 and TRBJ2-6; D may be TRBD1 or TRBD2 (5 bases each). The germline V gene encodes CDR1 SGHRS and CDR2 YFSETQ. The CDR3 totals 16 residues. Trimming left V 4 bases short and J 3 bases short, with 14 bases between. The CDR3 here is CASSPGPSFGANVLTF. DNA of the CDR3: TGCGCCAGCAGCCCGGGACCGTCTTTTGGGGCCAACGTCCTGACTTTC.

In DNA form, the CDR3 reads TGCGCCAGCAGCCGCGAAGGGACTAACCCGAACACCGGGGAGCTGTTTTTT. It specifies CASSREGTNPNTGELFF. The chain has TRBV4-1 and TRBJ2-2; 7 positions match TRBD2. Germline lookup yields CDR1 MGHRA and CDR2 YSYEKL. CDR3 length: 17 residues. The junction had 8 bases not matched to a gene; V was cut back by 4 bases and J by 0 bases.

The CDR3 is CASSLRQGSTEAFF. CDR3 DNA sequence: TGTGCCAGCAGCTTAAGACAGGGGAGCACTGAAGCTTTCTTT. V gene TRBV7-3 combines with J gene TRBJ1-1; 8 bases are a match to TRBD1. V lost 1 base and J lost 4; bases outside the gene matches: 2. Per germline, CDR1 SGHTA and CDR2 FQGTGA. The CDR3 spans 14 residues.

This sequence joins TRBV19 and TRBJ2-7; a possible D gene is TRBD1 (5 bases). Germline values: CDR1 LNHDA, CDR2 SQIVND (reference sequence). Trimming pared 3 bases from V and 1 base from J, leaving 19 bases between. The CDR3 consists of 17 residues. The CDR3 loop is CASSIAVIGPGSYEQYF. CDR3 coding DNA: TGTGCCAGTAGTATTGCGGTGATCGGGCCAGGGTCCTACGAGCAGTACTTC.

In its sample, this clone was seen a few times. The rearrangement links TRBV6-1 to TRBJ2-1; TRBD2 matches at 9 bases. V was clipped by 8 bases and J by 12 bases; unmatched bases: 17. Germline CDR1 MNHNS, CDR2 SASEGT. The CDR3 sequence is 15 residues long. CDR3 in amino acids: CASGWVAREGRRQFF. In DNA, the CDR3 is TGTGCCAGCGGGTGGGTTGCGCGGGAGGGCCGCCGGCAGTTCTTC.